The TCR beta chain under discussion was sequenced for a study of vaccination and CD4 T cells after COVID-19. Whole-study context: Nasal swab PCR showed SARS-CoV-2 in convalescent patients, several with mild and one with severe disease. Findings and limits, study-wide: A median of 86.3% of reactive clones, in convalescent patients, became evident only post-vaccination.

Indicated time point: late sampling 161 to 241 days after vaccination in three convalescent patients. Described treatment: roughly 11-day PBMC culture with coronavirus spike peptide pools or control peptides (ViraFEST assay). ViraFEST used peptide pools to expand antigen-specific T cells before TCR sequencing. Note on this clonotype: As yet, its antigen is unknown.

V was pared by 2 bases and J by 12 bases, with 14 bases between. Per germline, CDR1 SGHAT and CDR2 FQNNGV. CDR3 size: 13 residues. The Oncomine TCR Beta short-read assay was what sequenced the DNA obtained from cultured CD4+ T cells. Via MiXCR, TCRdb re-called the PCR reads, giving one row per CDR3 protein. There are 20,000 to 25,000 distinct CDR3 sequences in the sample; 32% occur only once, and about an eighth lies in the top ten. The material was CD4+ T cells from blood, cultured in vitro, obtained about 7 months after SARS-CoV-2 vaccination. The chain uses TRBV11-2 and TRBJ2-1; D ambiguous. The TCR sequence derives from a human donor who had recovered from COVID-19. CDR3 DNA: TGTGCCAGCAGCTTATTTGACCAAATGGGGCAGTTCTTC. Protein sequence: CASSLFDQMGQFF.